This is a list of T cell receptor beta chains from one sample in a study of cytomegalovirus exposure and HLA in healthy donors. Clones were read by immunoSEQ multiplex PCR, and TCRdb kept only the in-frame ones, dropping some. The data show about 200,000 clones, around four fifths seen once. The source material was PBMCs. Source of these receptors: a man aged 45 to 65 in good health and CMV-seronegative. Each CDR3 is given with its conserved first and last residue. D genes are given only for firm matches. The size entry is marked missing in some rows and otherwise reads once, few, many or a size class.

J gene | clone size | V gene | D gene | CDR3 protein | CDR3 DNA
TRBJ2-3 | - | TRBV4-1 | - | CASSWTLSRTDTQYF | TGCGCCAGCAGCTGGACACTGTCACGCACAGATACGCAGTATTTT
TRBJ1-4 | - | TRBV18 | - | CASSPQRREGEKLFF | TGTGCCAGCTCACCTCAGAGGAGGGAAGGCGAAAAACTGTTTTTT
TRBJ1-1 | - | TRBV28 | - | CAGHGRNTEAFF | TGTGCCGGGCACGGGAGGAACACTGAAGCTTTCTTT
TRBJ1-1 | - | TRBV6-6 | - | CASSPFVNTEAFF | TGTGCCAGCAGTCCCTTTGTGAACACTGAAGCTTTCTTT
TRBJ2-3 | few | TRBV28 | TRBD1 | CASSPGQGVGSTDTQYF | TGTGCCAGCAGTCCCGGACAGGGGGTGGGGAGCACAGATACGCAGTATTTT
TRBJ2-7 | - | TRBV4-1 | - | CASSDPGQGLATYEQYF | TGCGCCAGCAGCGACCCGGGACAGGGACTAGCGACCTACGAGCAGTACTTC
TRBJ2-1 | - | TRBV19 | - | CASRASGDGNEQFF | TGTGCCAGTAGGGCTTCGGGGGATGGCAATGAGCAGTTCTTC
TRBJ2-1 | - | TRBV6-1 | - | CASSEITSGGEQFF | TGTGCCAGCAGTGAAATAACTTCCGGCGGAGAGCAGTTCTTC
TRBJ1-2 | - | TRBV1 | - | CTSSQDRSEGPYGYTF | TGCACCAGCAGCCAAGATCGGTCTGAGGGTCCCTATGGCTACACCTTC
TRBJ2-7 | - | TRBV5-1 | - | CASSMDISSYEQYF | TGCGCCAGCAGCATGGACATCTCATCCTACGAGCAGTACTTC
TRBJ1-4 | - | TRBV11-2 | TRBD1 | CASSPGTANEKLFF | TGTGCCAGCAGCCCCGGGACAGCTAATGAAAAACTGTTTTTT
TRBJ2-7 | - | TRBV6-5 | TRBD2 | CASRTSGTSYEQYF | TGTGCCAGCAGAACTAGCGGGACCTCCTACGAGCAGTACTTC
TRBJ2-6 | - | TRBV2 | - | CASSDRLSGANVLTF | TGTGCCAGCAGTGACCGGTTATCTGGGGCCAACGTCCTGACTTTC
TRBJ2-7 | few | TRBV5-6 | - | CASSRDIPYEQYF | TGTGCCAGCAGCCGGGACATCCCCTACGAGCAGTACTTC
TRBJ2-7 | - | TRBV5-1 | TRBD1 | CASRGQTYEQYF | TGCGCCAGCAGGGGACAGACATACGAGCAGTACTTC
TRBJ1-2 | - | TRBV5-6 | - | CASSLQGSAVDGYTF | TGTGCCAGCAGCTTGCAAGGGAGCGCTGTTGATGGCTACACCTTC
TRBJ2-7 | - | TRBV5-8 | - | CASSPGLSYEQYF | TGTGCCAGCAGCCCGGGACTCTCCTACGAGCAGTACTTC
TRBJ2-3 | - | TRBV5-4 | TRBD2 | CASSLSSGIRSRGTDTQYF | TGTGCCAGCAGCCTGTCTAGCGGGATTCGCAGCAGAGGCACAGATACGCAGTATTTT
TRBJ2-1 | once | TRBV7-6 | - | CASSPRSGEQFF | TGTGCCAGCAGCCCCCGGAGCGGGGAGCAGTTCTTC
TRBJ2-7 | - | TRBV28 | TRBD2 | CASRTGGADSYEQYF | TGTGCCAGCAGGACGGGGGGGGCGGACTCCTACGAGCAGTACTTC
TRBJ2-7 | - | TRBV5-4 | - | CASSPFRGAEGDEQYF | TGTGCCAGCAGCCCATTCCGGGGGGCCGAGGGGGACGAGCAGTACTTC